What follows are 13 T cell receptor beta chains derived from one specimen sequenced in a study of regulatory T cells in long-lasting Graves disease. Documented time point: newly diagnosed GD, antithyroid drugs for less than 3 months. Making the TCR library involved RNA that had been extracted from PBMCs. For TCR beta, libraries came from iRepertoire HTBI primers and Arm-PCR of CDR3 regions. TCRdb itself ran the multiplex PCR reads through MiXCR, one entry per CDR3 protein. The data contain approximately 470,000 distinct CDR3 sequences, under 20% of them singletons. Separately, the same data were catalogued under a study of T cells in Graves' hyperthyroidism and ophthalmopathy.

Source: peripheral blood mononuclear cells (PBMCs), taken at new diagnosis, from a patient treated with antithyroid drugs. Receptors originate from a man in his forties with Graves disease.

The CDR3: CSVGGGTGGRYGMGYTF. For the CDR3, the DNA is TGCAGCGTCGGAGGGGGGACAGGGGGTCGGTATGGTATGGGCTACACCTTC. V gene TRBV29-1 combines with J gene TRBJ1-2, with TRBD1 identical over 11 bases. Trimming removed 6 bases from V and 8 bases from J; junction bases left unmatched: 20. Per the germline V gene, CDR1 is SQVTM and CDR2 is ANQGSEA. The length of the CDR3 is 17 residues.

This clonotype was counted only a few times. The rearrangement uses TRBV6-5 and TRBJ2-1, with D possibly TRBD1 on 5 matching bases. There are 16 residues in the CDR3. Germline V gene sequence: CDR1 MNHEY, CDR2 SVGAGI. V shed 2 bases and J shed 1 base, with 12 bases lying between them. The CDR3 region is CASSYPLGQSYNEQFF. The CDR3 nucleotides are TGTGCCAGCAGTTACCCCCTGGGGCAATCCTACAATGAGCAGTTCTTC.

In its sample, this clonotype was seen many times. The CDR3 DNA follows: TGTGCCAGCAGCTATCAAAGCTCGTGGGACGGGGAGCTGTTTTTT. It translates to CASSYQSSWDGELFF. The chain employs TRBV11-2 and TRBJ2-2; unclear D gene. The CDR3 loop spans 15 amino acids. The V gene's germline CDR1 is SGHAT and CDR2 FQNNGV. The V end lost 4 bases, the J end lost 7 bases, and 16 bases lay between the germline ends.

CDR3 DNA: TGTGCCAGCAAACCAGGGGGACTAGCAGGGACCGGGGAGCTGTTTTTT. Its translation is CASKPGGLAGTGELFF. The chain links TRBV28 to TRBJ2-2, with 9 positions matching TRBD2. This CDR3 is built from 16 residues. V trimming: 7 bases; J trimming: 5 bases; junction bases outside the gene matches: 11. Germline CDR1 MDHEN, CDR2 SYDVKM.

In this sample, this clonotype turned up a few times. The gene calls are TRBV3-1 and TRBJ2-2, with D hard to call. The CDR3 contains 16 residues. Deletions cut 1 base from V and 2 bases from J, with 11 bases between. Germline CDR1 and CDR2: LGHDT and YNNKEL (reference sequence). The CDR3: CASSQVSALNTGELFF. The CDR3 nucleotides read TGTGCCAGCAGCCAAGTATCAGCCCTCAACACCGGGGAGCTGTTTTTT.

This chain links TRBV5-5 with TRBJ2-7; D assignment may be TRBD1 or TRBD2 (5 bases each). The germline V and J ends were trimmed by 4 bases and 2 bases, with 13 bases remaining between them. Germline CDR1 SGHKS, CDR2 YYEKEE (reference sequence). The CDR3 runs 14 residues. The CDR3 region has the DNA TGTGCCAGCAGCCCGGGACGTAGCCCCTACGAGCAGTACTTC. Encoded protein: CASSPGRSPYEQYF.

The rearrangement links TRBV11-2 to TRBJ2-2; 10 bases line up with TRBD2. V lost 0 bases and J lost 4; bases outside the gene matches: 11. The CDR3 contains 19 residues. Germline CDR1 and CDR2: SGHAT and FQNNGV. The CDR3 DNA reads TGTGCCAGCAGCTTAGATAGGGGCAGGTGGACTAGCGGCACCGGGGAGCTGTTTTTT. Translation: CASSLDRGRWTSGTGELFF.

This clonotype was seen at least ten times. The CDR3 sequence is CAWSVGMGNQPQHF. CDR3 nucleotide sequence: TGTGCCTGGAGTGTGGGGATGGGCAATCAGCCCCAGCATTTT. The chain links TRBV30 to TRBJ1-5; no definite D call. The germline V and J ends were trimmed by 0 bases and 2 bases, with 8 bases remaining between them. The CDR3 is made up of 14 amino acids. The V gene's germline CDR1 is GTSNPN and CDR2 SVGIG (reference sequence). Together with reference TRBV30 and TRBJ1-5, the CDR3 gives the full variable domain: SQTIHQWPATLVQPVGSPLSLECTVEGTSNPNLYWYRQAAGRGLQLLFYSVGIGQISSEVPQNLSASRPQDRQFILSSKKLLLSDSGFYLCAWSVGMGNQPQHFGDGTRLSIL.

This clonotype came up many times. The chain recombines TRBV20-1 with TRBJ2-7, with a tentative D call TRBD1 (8 bases). V dropped 6 bases and J dropped 3 bases, with 24 bases sitting between them. In germline, CDR1 is DFQATT, CDR2 SNEGSKA (reference sequence). This CDR3 contains 16 residues. In DNA, the CDR3 is TGCAGTGCCGCCGGGGCAGGGGGCGGGGGTTTCTACGAGCAGTACTTC. Protein product: CSAAGAGGGGFYEQYF.

This clonotype was found many times. V and J are TRBV5-6 and TRBJ1-1; D is undetermined. In germline, CDR1 is SGHDT, CDR2 YYEEEE. V lost 0 bases and J lost 7, with 16 bases in between. The CDR3 has 15 residues. CDR3 loop: CASSLGRFGRGEAFF. CDR3 sequence (DNA): TGTGCCAGCAGCTTGGGGCGGTTCGGTCGAGGTGAAGCTTTCTTT.

The J gene is TRBJ2-7, the V gene TRBV2, with 11 bases fitting TRBD2. The J segment lost 2 bases and the V segment lost 6 bases, leaving 6 bases of the junction unmatched. CDR3 length: 15 amino acids. CDR1 is SNHLY and CDR2 is FYNNEI in the germline V gene. This CDR3 is CASRTGLAAPYEQYF. The CDR3 nucleotides are TGTGCCAGCAGGACGGGACTAGCGGCTCCCTACGAGCAGTACTTC.

This clonotype showed up many times. The chain couples TRBV6-1 to TRBJ2-7; 8 bases map to TRBD2. V shed 5 bases, J shed 0 bases, and the junction held 9 bases outside the gene matches. The germline V gene encodes CDR1 MNHNS and CDR2 SASEGT. The CDR3 sequence is 16 residues long. CDR3 nucleotide sequence: TGTGCCAGCAGTACTCGACGGGGGGGGACCTCCTACGAGCAGTACTTC. This codes for CASSTRRGGTSYEQYF.

V usage is TRBV27 and J usage is TRBJ2-2; D ambiguous. Germline assignment: CDR1 MNHEY and CDR2 SMNVEV (reference sequence). CDR3 length: 13 residues. V gave up 0 bases and J gave up 4 bases, with 3 bases separating them. CDR3 protein: CASSLSSTGELFF. CDR3 bases: TGTGCCAGCAGTTTATCGAGCACCGGGGAGCTGTTTTTT.